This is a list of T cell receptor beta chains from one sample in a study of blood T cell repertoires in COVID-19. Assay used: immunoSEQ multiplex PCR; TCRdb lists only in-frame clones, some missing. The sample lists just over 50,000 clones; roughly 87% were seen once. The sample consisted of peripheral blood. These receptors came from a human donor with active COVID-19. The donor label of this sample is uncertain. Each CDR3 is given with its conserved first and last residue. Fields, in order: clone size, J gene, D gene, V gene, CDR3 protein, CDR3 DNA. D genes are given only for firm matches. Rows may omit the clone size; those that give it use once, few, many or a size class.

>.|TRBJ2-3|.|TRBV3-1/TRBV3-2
CASSQDEVRGVTDTQYF
TGTGCCAGCAGCCAAGATGAGGTTCGGGGAGTCACAGATACGCAGTATTTT
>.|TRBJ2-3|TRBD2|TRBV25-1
CASNRGDLPTDTQYF
TGTGCCAGCAACCGGGGGGACCTCCCTACAGATACGCAGTATTTT
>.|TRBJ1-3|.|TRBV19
CASSARTRAGNTIYF
TGTGCCAGTAGCGCTCGGACGAGGGCTGGAAACACCATATATTTT
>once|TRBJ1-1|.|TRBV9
CASSVEGTNTEAFF
TGTGCCAGCAGCGTAGAGGGGACAAACACTGAAGCTTTCTTT
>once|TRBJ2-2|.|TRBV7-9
CASSLRGLSTGELFF
TGTGCCAGCAGCTTAAGGGGTTTGAGCACCGGGGAGCTGTTTTTT
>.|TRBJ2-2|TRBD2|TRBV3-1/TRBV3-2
CASSQGPYGGGRAGELFF
TGTGCCAGCAGCCAAGGCCCCTATGGCGGGGGGCGGGCCGGGGAGCTGTTTTTT
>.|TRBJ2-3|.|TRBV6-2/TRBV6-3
CASSSRWRAPNTQYF
TGTGCCAGCAGTTCCCGGTGGAGGGCCCCCAATACGCAGTATTTT
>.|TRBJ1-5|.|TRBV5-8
CASRQGSYQPQHF
TGTGCCAGCAGACAGGGAAGCTATCAGCCCCAGCATTTT
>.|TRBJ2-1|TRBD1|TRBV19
CASSAGTGMYNEQFF
TGTGCCAGTAGTGCCGGGACAGGGATGTACAATGAGCAGTTCTTC
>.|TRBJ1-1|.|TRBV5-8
CASSLGGYQNMNTEAFF
TGTGCCAGCAGCCTGGGGGGCTACCAGAATATGAACACTGAAGCTTTCTTT
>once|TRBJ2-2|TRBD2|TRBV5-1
CASSLAGAGGPPGELFF
TGCGCCAGCAGCTTGGCCGGGGCGGGGGGGCCCCCCGGGGAGCTGTTTTTT
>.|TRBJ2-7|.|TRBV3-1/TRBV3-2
CASSQAPHSSYEQYF
TGTGCCAGCAGCCAAGCGCCCCATAGCTCCTACGAGCAGTACTTC
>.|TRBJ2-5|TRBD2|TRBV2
CASNLAGAGPETQYF
TGTGCCAGCAACCTAGCGGGGGCCGGACCAGAGACCCAGTACTTC
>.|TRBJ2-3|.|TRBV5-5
CASSGRDTQYF
TGTGCCAGCAGCGGGAGGGATACGCAGTATTTT
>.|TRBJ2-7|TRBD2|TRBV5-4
CASSLRLAGAEEQYF
TGTGCCAGCAGCCTTCGACTAGCGGGGGCCGAAGAGCAGTACTTC
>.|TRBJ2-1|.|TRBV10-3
CAINGGPAYNEQFF
TGTGCCATCAACGGGGGGCCTGCCTACAATGAGCAGTTCTTC
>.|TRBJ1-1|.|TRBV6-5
CASSINSPVRTEAFF
TGTGCCAGCAGCATAAACAGCCCAGTCCGGACTGAAGCTTTCTTT
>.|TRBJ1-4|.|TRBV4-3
CASSQNTVTTNEKLFF
TGCGCCAGCAGCCAGAATACAGTTACAACTAATGAAAAACTGTTTTTT
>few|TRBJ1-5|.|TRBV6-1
CASSDRFGQPQHF
TGTGCCAGCAGTGACAGGTTTGGACAGCCCCAGCATTTT
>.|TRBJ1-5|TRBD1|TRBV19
CASSIIPTGTGHQPQHF
TGTGCCAGTAGTATTATCCCGACCGGGACAGGACATCAGCCCCAGCATTTT
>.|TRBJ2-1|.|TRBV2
CASSEALQNNEQFF
TGTGCCAGCAGTGAAGCGCTTCAGAACAATGAGCAGTTCTTC
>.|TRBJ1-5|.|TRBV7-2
CASSRTGQSNQPQHF
TGTGCCAGCAGTCGAACAGGCCAGAGCAATCAGCCCCAGCATTTT
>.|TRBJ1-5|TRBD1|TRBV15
CATSGGQVSNQPQHF
TGTGCCACCAGCGGGGGACAGGTTAGCAATCAGCCCCAGCATTTT
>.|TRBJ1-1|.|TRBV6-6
CASSYGPNTEAFF
TGTGCCAGCAGTTACGGGCCGAACACTGAAGCTTTCTTT
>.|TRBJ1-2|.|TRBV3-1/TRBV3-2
CASSQGHSIASNYGYTF
TGTGCCAGCAGCCAGGGACACTCCATCGCATCTAACTATGGCTACACCTTC
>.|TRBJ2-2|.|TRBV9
CASSFEQGHTGELFF
TGTGCCAGCAGCTTCGAACAGGGTCACACCGGGGAGCTGTTTTTT
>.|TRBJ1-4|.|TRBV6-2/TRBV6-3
CASSYRDNEKLFF
TGTGCCAGCAGTTACCGGGATAATGAAAAACTGTTTTTT
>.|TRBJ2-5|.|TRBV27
CASSPHRGDIGGEETQYF
TGTGCCAGCAGTCCCCACAGGGGTGACATCGGAGGGGAAGAGACCCAGTACTTC
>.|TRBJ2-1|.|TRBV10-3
CAISDLKRDSYNEQFF
TGTGCCATCAGTGACCTAAAGAGGGACTCCTACAATGAGCAGTTCTTC
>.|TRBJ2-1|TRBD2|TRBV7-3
CASSFTPGLAGGPGEQFF
TGTGCCAGCAGCTTTACGCCGGGACTAGCGGGGGGGCCCGGTGAGCAGTTCTTC
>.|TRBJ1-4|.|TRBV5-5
CASSRGRVATNEKLFF
TGTGCCAGCAGCCGCGGCAGGGTTGCAACTAATGAAAAACTGTTTTTT
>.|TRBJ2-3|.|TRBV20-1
CSASSGGTDTQYF
TGCAGTGCTAGTTCAGGGGGCACAGATACGCAGTATTTT
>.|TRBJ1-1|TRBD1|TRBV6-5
CASSPQQGAATEAFF
TGTGCCAGCAGTCCGCAACAGGGGGCCGCCACTGAAGCTTTCTTT
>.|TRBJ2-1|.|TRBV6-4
CASSDYFGNEQFF
TGTGCCAGCTCCGACTATTTCGGCAATGAGCAGTTCTTC
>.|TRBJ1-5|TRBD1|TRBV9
CARSRDRGCGIERGSNQPQHF
TGTGCCAGGTCCAGGGACAGGGGGTGTGGAATCGAGCGGGGAAGCAATCAGCCCCAGCATTTT
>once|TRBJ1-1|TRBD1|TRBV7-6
CASSWGTGRNTEAFF
TGTGCCAGCAGCTGGGGGACAGGGCGGAACACTGAAGCTTTCTTT
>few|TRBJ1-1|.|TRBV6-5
CASRPTGSTEAFF
TGTGCCAGCAGACCCACAGGGAGCACTGAAGCTTTCTTT
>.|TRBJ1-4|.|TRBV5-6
CASSLYVENEKLFF
TGTGCCAGCAGCTTGTACGTAGAAAATGAAAAACTGTTTTTT
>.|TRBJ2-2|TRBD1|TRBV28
CASSGSTGQVKGGELFF
TGTGCCAGCAGTGGATCGACGGGACAGGTTAAGGGCGGGGAGCTGTTTTTT
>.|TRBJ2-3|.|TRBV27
CASSSRQDFTDTQYF
TGTGCCAGCAGTTCACGACAGGACTTTACAGATACGCAGTATTTT
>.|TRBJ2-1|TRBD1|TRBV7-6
CASSLLGLGQGYNEQFF
TGTGCCAGCAGCTTATTGGGCCTGGGACAGGGGTACAATGAGCAGTTCTTC
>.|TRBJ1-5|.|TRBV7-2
CASSLIRGTNQPQHF
TGTGCCAGCAGCTTAATACGAGGGACAAATCAGCCCCAGCATTTT
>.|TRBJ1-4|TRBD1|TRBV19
CASRSSGTGREKLFF
TGTGCCAGTAGGTCTTCCGGGACAGGGCGGGAAAAACTGTTTTTT
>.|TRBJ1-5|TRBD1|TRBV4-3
CASSQGTGEYNQPQHF
TGCGCCAGCAGCCAAGGGACAGGGGAATACAATCAGCCCCAGCATTTT
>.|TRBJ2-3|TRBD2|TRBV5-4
CASSPPLGGTDTQYF
TGTGCCAGCAGCCCGCCCCTCGGGGGGACAGATACGCAGTATTTT
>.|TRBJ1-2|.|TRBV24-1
CATSDNRADGYTF
TGTGCCACCAGTGATAACAGGGCCGATGGCTACACCTTC
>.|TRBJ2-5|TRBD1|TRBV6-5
CASSLGQGAGETQYF
TGTGCCAGCAGCCTTGGACAGGGGGCGGGGGAGACCCAGTACTTC
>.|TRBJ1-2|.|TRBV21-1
CASSKFARNSYGYTF
TGTGCTAGCAGCAAATTCGCCAGGAACTCCTATGGCTACACCTTC
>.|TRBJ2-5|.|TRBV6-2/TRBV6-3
CASSYSEMETQYF
TGTGCCAGCAGTTACTCTGAGATGGAGACCCAGTACTTC
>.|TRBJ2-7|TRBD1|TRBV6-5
CASRITETGGFTF
TGTGCCAGCAGAATCACGGAGACAGGGGGCTTCACTTTC
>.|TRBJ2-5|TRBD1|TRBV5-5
CASSFSGTGAQETQYF
TGTGCCAGCAGCTTTTCCGGGACAGGGGCCCAAGAGACCCAGTACTTC
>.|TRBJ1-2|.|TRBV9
CASSVGASGNYGYTF
TGTGCCAGCAGCGTAGGGGCGAGCGGAAACTATGGCTACACCTTC
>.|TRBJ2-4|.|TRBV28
CASSFPGHIQYF
TGTGCCAGCAGTTTCCCGGGTCACATTCAGTACTTC